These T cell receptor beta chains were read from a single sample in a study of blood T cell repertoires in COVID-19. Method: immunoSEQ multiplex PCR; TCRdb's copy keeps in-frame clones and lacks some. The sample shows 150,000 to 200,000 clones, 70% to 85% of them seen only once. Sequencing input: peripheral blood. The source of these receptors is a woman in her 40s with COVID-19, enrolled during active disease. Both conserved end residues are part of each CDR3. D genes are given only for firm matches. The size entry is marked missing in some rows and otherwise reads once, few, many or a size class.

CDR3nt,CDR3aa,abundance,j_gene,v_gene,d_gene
TGTGCCAGCAGTTTGCGGACAGGGGACCCTGGCTACACCTTC,CASSLRTGDPGYTF,NA,TRBJ1-2,TRBV28,TRBD1
TGTGCCAGCAGCTTTTACAGGGCGGAGACCCAGTACTTC,CASSFYRAETQYF,NA,TRBJ2-5,TRBV7-9,NA
TGCAGCGTTGGGCAGGGGTCACCTGGCTACACCTTC,CSVGQGSPGYTF,NA,TRBJ1-2,TRBV29-1,NA
TGTGCCAGCAGCCAGGGACAGGGTTTATCTGAAGCTTTCTTT,CASSQGQGLSEAFF,NA,TRBJ1-1,TRBV3-1/TRBV3-2,TRBD1
TGTGCCAGCAATTTACAGGCGAACTACAATGAGCAGTTCTTC,CASNLQANYNEQFF,NA,TRBJ2-1,TRBV6-6,NA
TGTGCCAGCAGTGGTCTTCCCAAGAGCTCCTACAATGAGCAGTTCTTC,CASSGLPKSSYNEQFF,NA,TRBJ2-1,TRBV6-1,NA
TGTGCCAGTGAGGGTCCCATGAACACTGAAGCTTTCTTT,CASEGPMNTEAFF,NA,TRBJ1-1,TRBV6-5,NA
TGCAGTGCTTTCGTGGATACGCAGTATTTT,CSAFVDTQYF,once,TRBJ2-3,TRBV20-1,NA
TGTGCCAGCAGCCCTAGGCGGACAGGGGGCCAAGAGACCCAGTACTTC,CASSPRRTGGQETQYF,NA,TRBJ2-5,TRBV27,TRBD1
TGTGCCAGTAGGACCACAGGGTCTTGGGGGAATCAGCCCCAGCATTTT,CASRTTGSWGNQPQHF,few,TRBJ1-5,TRBV19,NA
TGTGCCAGCAGCCTCGACAGAGTTGGCTACACCTTC,CASSLDRVGYTF,NA,TRBJ1-2,TRBV5-4,NA
TGTGCCAGCAGCCCTCGGGGACTGACATCAGATACGCAGTATTTT,CASSPRGLTSDTQYF,NA,TRBJ2-3,TRBV2,NA
TGTGCCAGCTCACCCCGGGACAAAATTAACAATGAGCAGTTCTTC,CASSPRDKINNEQFF,NA,TRBJ2-1,TRBV18,NA
TGTGCCAGCAGGGCTATTACAGGGCTACCTAATGAAAAACTGTTTTTT,CASRAITGLPNEKLFF,NA,TRBJ1-4,TRBV2,NA
TGTGCCAGCAGCCAAGGCCGGGACAGTCAACGTCAGACCCAGTACTTC,CASSQGRDSQRQTQYF,once,TRBJ2-5,TRBV3-1/TRBV3-2,TRBD1
TGTGCCAGCAGTTTTTACAGGGGGCAGGGCACAGATACGCAGTATTTT,CASSFYRGQGTDTQYF,NA,TRBJ2-3,TRBV27,TRBD1
TGCACCAGCAGGGGACAGGGGGCACGGTACGAAAAACTGTTTTTT,CTSRGQGARYEKLFF,NA,TRBJ1-4,TRBV1,NA
TGCGCCAGCAGCTCCCTTCATAGCTCCTACGAGCAGTACTTC,CASSSLHSSYEQYF,NA,TRBJ2-7,TRBV5-1,NA
TGCGCCAGCAGCTTCTCTTCCCGGCCAGTAGCGGACCGGGTAGCCAAAAACATTCAGTACTTC,CASSFSSRPVADRVAKNIQYF,NA,TRBJ2-4,TRBV5-1,NA
TGTGCCAGCAGCCCCACCGGGACAGGGGGCTTTGAGCAGTACTTC,CASSPTGTGGFEQYF,NA,TRBJ2-7,TRBV9,TRBD1
TGTGCCAGCAGTTTAAGGGACAGGGTGCACGAGCAGTACTTC,CASSLRDRVHEQYF,NA,TRBJ2-7,TRBV27,TRBD1
TGTGCCAGCAGCTTAGTGGAGAGCTCCTACAATGAGCAGTTCTTC,CASSLVESSYNEQFF,NA,TRBJ2-1,TRBV7-2,NA
TGTGCCAGTAGTAAGGAGTTCGGCACAGATACGCAGTATTTT,CASSKEFGTDTQYF,few,TRBJ2-3,TRBV19,NA
TGTGCCAGCAGCCGCTTGGGACAGGGGGGCAATGAGCAGTTCTTC,CASSRLGQGGNEQFF,NA,TRBJ2-1,TRBV28,TRBD1
TGTGCCAGCCGTTCCCCCACAGATACGCAGTATTTT,CASRSPTDTQYF,once,TRBJ2-3,TRBV7-2,NA
TGTGCCAGTAAAAAAATCGAATTTAACAGAATAGCGGATCAGCCCCAGCATTTT,CASKKIEFNRIADQPQHF,many,TRBJ1-5,TRBV19,NA
TGTGCCAGCAGCCCCTGGACAGGGGTAGGCGAGACCCAGTACTTC,CASSPWTGVGETQYF,NA,TRBJ2-5,TRBV14,TRBD1
TGTGCCAGTAGTATCCGGGACAACTCCTACGAGCAGTACTTC,CASSIRDNSYEQYF,NA,TRBJ2-7,TRBV19,NA
TGTGCCAGCTCCCCAGCCCTAGCGGGCACAGATACGCAGTATTTT,CASSPALAGTDTQYF,once,TRBJ2-3,TRBV18,TRBD2
TGTGCCAGCAGCTTAAGGCGGGAGGTTTACAATGAGCAGTTCTTC,CASSLRREVYNEQFF,NA,TRBJ2-1,TRBV7-3,TRBD2
TGTGCCAGCAGCGCGGGCAGCGGGTACCGATCGGAGCAGTTCTTC,CASSAGSGYRSEQFF,once,TRBJ2-1,TRBV5-5,NA
TGTGCCAGCAGCCAATACAGGGGCCAGGCTTTCTTT,CASSQYRGQAFF,few,TRBJ1-1,TRBV27,TRBD1
TGTGCCAGCTCACCCTCGGGACACACGAACACTGAAGCTTTCTTT,CASSPSGHTNTEAFF,NA,TRBJ1-1,TRBV18,NA
TGTGCCAGCAGCCGACAGAACTATGGCTACACCTTC,CASSRQNYGYTF,NA,TRBJ1-2,TRBV6-2/TRBV6-3,NA
TGTGCCAGCAGCGCAAGGGGTAAAACTAATGAAAAACTGTTTTTT,CASSARGKTNEKLFF,once,TRBJ1-4,TRBV9,NA
TGTGCCTGGAGTGGGGGGACTGGTCAGCCCCAGCATTTT,CAWSGGTGQPQHF,few,TRBJ1-5,TRBV30,NA
TGTGCCAGCAGTGAGGTGGGAGGGATGGAGACCCAGTACTTC,CASSEVGGMETQYF,NA,TRBJ2-5,TRBV6-1,TRBD2
TGTGCCAGCAGCTTAATTAGGGACAGGCAGTTCTTC,CASSLIRDRQFF,NA,TRBJ2-1,TRBV7-2,TRBD1
TGTGCCAGCAGCTTGGGAGGCGAGCAGTACTTC,CASSLGGEQYF,NA,TRBJ2-7,TRBV5-6,NA
TGTGCCAGCAGCCAAGGGGCCCGACCCTCACCCCTCCACTTT,CASSQGARPSPLHF,once,TRBJ1-6,TRBV14,NA
TGCGCCAGCAGTGAGTGGACAGGGCTCTATGGCTACACCTTC,CASSEWTGLYGYTF,NA,TRBJ1-2,TRBV10-2,TRBD1
TGTGCCAGCAGTGACCTCCCTGGGGCGCTGGGAAAACTGTTTTTT,CASSDLPGALGKLFF,NA,TRBJ1-4,TRBV2,NA
TGTGCCAGCAGTTTATTCTCGTATGAGCCCCAGCATTTT,CASSLFSYEPQHF,NA,TRBJ1-5,TRBV27,NA
TGCGCCAGCAGCCCAACCGGCAGGGGTAAACGCGACTATGGCTACACCTTC,CASSPTGRGKRDYGYTF,NA,TRBJ1-2,TRBV5-1,NA
TGTGCCAGCAGCTTAGCGTCCCAGGGGGTGCTGTCTGGGGAGCTGTTTTTT,CASSLASQGVLSGELFF,NA,TRBJ2-2,TRBV7-8,TRBD1
TGCGCCAGCAGCCGGCCCGGACTAGACCCGTACTTC,CASSRPGLDPYF,NA,TRBJ2-7,TRBV4-1,TRBD2
TGTGCCAGCAGCCGGCAGGGGGTTGAGCAGTTCTTC,CASSRQGVEQFF,NA,TRBJ2-1,TRBV5-5,TRBD1
TGTGCCAGCTCCCCGCTAGCGGGCCATACCTACAATGAGCAGTTCTTC,CASSPLAGHTYNEQFF,NA,TRBJ2-1,TRBV18,TRBD2
TGTGCCAACAACAGGGTTACAGATACGCAGTATTTT,CANNRVTDTQYF,NA,TRBJ2-3,TRBV30,NA
TGTGCCAGTAGGGTACAGGGGGCGCTTACCGGAAACACCATATATTTT,CASRVQGALTGNTIYF,NA,TRBJ1-3,TRBV19,TRBD1
TGTGCCAGCAACAGGGACAGAAATCAGCCCCAGCATTTT,CASNRDRNQPQHF,few,TRBJ1-5,TRBV7-8,TRBD1
TGTGCCTGGACTTCCGGGACACCCTACTCTGGGGCCAACGTCCTGACTTTC,CAWTSGTPYSGANVLTF,NA,TRBJ2-6,TRBV30,NA